The clone carrying this TCR beta chain was observed a few times. This entry belongs to a study of regulatory T cells in long-lasting Graves disease. J gave up 4 bases and V 5 bases, and 9 bases lay outside the gene matches. The V gene's germline CDR1 is SEHNR and CDR2 FQNEAQ (reference sequence). The CDR3 length is 15 residues. The time point here: persistent/refractory GD, antithyroid drugs over 5 years with positive TRAb. RNA isolated from PBMCs was used to make the TCR library. Criteria from the American Thyroid Association guidelines were applied to diagnose Graves' disease. Arm-PCR with iRepertoire HTBI primers amplified the CDR3 regions for these TCR beta libraries. MiXCR, run by TCRdb on the multiplex PCR reads, gives a single entry per CDR3 protein. This sample has around 500,000 distinct CDR3 sequences, with less than 25% found just once.

The chain employs TRBV7-9 and TRBJ2-5, with TRBD2 matching over 8 bases. The clonotype comes from a female donor with Graves disease. Material: peripheral blood mononuclear cells (PBMCs), obtained when the disease was refractory, from a patient treated with antithyroid drugs. CDR3 loop: CASSRVRLAGETQYF. CDR3 coding DNA: TGTGCCAGCAGCCGCGTGAGGCTAGCGGGAGAGACCCAGTACTTC.